This TCR beta chain was documented in a study of T cells expressing NK-cell markers. Study context: Seven donors tested HCMV-seropositive and one tested seronegative among the eight sequenced.

The authors made TCR beta cDNA libraries by 5'RACE template switching. This switching added a universal primer site and UMIs. TCRdb reworked the 5' RACE reads into one entry per CDR3 protein, no DNA. The repertoire table contains roughly 180,000 distinct CDR3 sequences. The CDR3 contains 17 residues. The receptor's source is a man aged 18-75 years in good health. V gene TRBV23-1 combines with J gene TRBJ2-7; the D gene TCRdb calls, TRBD1, cannot be checked with no DNA. TRBV23-1 is known as an ORF, though its function is uncertain. The sequencing input was blood T cells: a sorted CD56 or NKG2C T cell subset, CD4+ or CD8+ T cells, or bulk PBMC T cells (not recorded which). The CDR3 sequence: CASSHRRRGGAYYEQYF.